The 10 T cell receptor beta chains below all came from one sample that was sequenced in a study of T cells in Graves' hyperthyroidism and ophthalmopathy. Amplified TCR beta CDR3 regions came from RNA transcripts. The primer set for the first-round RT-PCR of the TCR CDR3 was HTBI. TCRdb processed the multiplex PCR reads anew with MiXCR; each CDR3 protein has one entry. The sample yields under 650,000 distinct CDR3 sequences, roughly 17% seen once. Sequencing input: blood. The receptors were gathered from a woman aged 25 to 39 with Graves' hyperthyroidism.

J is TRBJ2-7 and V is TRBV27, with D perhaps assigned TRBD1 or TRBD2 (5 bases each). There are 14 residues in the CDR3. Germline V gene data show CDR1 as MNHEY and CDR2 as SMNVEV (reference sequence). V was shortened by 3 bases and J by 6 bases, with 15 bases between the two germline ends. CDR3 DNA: TGTGCCAGCAGTTTGGCCGGGACCGTCCGCGAGCAGTACTTC. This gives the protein CASSLAGTVREQYF.

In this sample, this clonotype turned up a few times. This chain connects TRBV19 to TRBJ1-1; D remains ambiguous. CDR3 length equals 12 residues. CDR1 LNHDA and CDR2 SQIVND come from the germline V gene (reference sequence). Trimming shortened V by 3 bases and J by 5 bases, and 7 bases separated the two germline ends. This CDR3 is CASSMGLTEAFF. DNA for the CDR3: TGTGCCAGTAGTATGGGTTTGACTGAAGCTTTCTTT.

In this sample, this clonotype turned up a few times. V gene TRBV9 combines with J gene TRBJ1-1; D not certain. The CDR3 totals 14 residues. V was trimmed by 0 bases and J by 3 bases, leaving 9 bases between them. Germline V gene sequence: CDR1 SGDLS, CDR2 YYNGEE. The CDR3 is CASSVGRVDTEAFF. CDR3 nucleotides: TGTGCCAGCAGCGTAGGTCGAGTGGACACTGAAGCTTTCTTT.

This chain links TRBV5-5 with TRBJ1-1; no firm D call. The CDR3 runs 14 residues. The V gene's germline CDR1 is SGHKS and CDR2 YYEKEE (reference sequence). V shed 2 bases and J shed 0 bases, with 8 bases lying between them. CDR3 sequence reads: CASSFVTVNTEAFF. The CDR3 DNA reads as TGTGCCAGCAGCTTTGTTACAGTGAACACTGAAGCTTTCTTT.

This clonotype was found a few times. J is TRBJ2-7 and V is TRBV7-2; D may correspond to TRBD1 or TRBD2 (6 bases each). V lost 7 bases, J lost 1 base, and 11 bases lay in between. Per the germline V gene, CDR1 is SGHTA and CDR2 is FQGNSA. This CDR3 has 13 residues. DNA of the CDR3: TGTGCCAGCAAATTAGGGGGGTCCTACGAGCAGTACTTC. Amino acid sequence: CASKLGGSYEQYF.

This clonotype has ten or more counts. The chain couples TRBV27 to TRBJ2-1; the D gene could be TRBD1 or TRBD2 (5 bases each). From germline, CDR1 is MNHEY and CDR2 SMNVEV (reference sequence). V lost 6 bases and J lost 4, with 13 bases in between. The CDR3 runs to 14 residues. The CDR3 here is CASSDGTIYNEQFF. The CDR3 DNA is TGTGCCAGCAGCGACGGGACGATATACAATGAGCAGTTCTTC.

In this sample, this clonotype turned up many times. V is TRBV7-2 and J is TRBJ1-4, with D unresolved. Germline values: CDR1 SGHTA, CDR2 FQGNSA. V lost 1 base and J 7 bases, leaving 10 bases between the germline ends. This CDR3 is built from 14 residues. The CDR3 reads CASSLGGPPEKLFF. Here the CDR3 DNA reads TGTGCCAGCAGCTTAGGTGGACCTCCTGAAAAACTGTTTTTT.

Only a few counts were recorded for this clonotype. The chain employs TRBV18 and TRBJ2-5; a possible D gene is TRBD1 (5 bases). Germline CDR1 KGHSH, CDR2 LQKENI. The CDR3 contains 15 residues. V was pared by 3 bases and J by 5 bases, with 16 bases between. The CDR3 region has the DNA TGTGCCAGCTCACCCCAGCAGGGTCAAGGCGAGACCCAGTACTTC. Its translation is CASSPQQGQGETQYF.

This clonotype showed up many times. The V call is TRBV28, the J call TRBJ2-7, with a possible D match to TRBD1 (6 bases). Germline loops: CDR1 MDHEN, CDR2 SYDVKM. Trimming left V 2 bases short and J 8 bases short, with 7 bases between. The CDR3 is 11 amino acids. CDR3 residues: CASSLGQKQYF. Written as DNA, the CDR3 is TGTGCCAGCAGTTTAGGACAGAAGCAGTACTTC.

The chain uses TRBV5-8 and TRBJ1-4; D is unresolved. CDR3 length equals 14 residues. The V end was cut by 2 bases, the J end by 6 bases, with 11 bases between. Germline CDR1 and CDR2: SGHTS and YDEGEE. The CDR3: CASSLGRTHEKLFF. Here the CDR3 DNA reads TGTGCCAGCAGCTTAGGACGCACCCATGAAAAACTGTTTTTT.